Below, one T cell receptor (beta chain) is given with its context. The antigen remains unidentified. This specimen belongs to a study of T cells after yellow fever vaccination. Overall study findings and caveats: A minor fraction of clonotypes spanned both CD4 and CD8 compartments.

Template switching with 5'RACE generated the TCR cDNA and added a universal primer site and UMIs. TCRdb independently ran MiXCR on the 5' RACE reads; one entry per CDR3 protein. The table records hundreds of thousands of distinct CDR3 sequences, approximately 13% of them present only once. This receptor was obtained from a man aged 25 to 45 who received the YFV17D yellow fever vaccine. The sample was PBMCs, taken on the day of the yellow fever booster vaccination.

The CDR3 bases are TGTGCCAGCAGCCCGCTAGCTATGATCTCAGATACGCAGTATTTT. It is translated as CASSPLAMISDTQYF. The chain uses TRBV7-9 and TRBJ2-3; D possibly corresponds to TRBD2 (5 bases). The V gene's germline CDR1 is SEHNR and CDR2 FQNEAQ (reference sequence). The V end lost 5 bases, the J end lost 4 bases, and 16 bases lay between the germline ends. CDR3 length: 15 residues.